This T cell receptor beta chain emerged from a study of STAT5B mutations in CD4+ large granular lymphocyte leukemia. Study conclusions and caveats: Patient CD4-sorted repertoires looked more clonal than healthy CD4+ repertoires, even without putative leukemic clones. No patients shared main leukemic clonotypes, though around 27% appeared at low frequency elsewhere. Compared with healthy controls (2/35), patient top clones favored TRBV06 (8/27).

A word on this clone: Its target is not known.

Profiled with immunoSEQ multiplex PCR; TCRdb holds only in-frame clones, not every one. The table has more than 30,000 clones, about four fifths seen once; the top ten hold 2.5%. The CDR3 consists of 14 residues. Germline V CDR1 and CDR2: SGDLS, YYNGEE. Trimming removed 6 bases at V and 0 bases at J, with 11 bases between. This TCR was recovered from a human donor in good health. The chain couples TRBV9 to TRBJ2-3, with a weak D call TRBD2 (6 bases). The material sequenced was CD4+ T cells from blood buffy coats. In nucleotides, the CDR3 is TGTGCCAGCACTAGCGCCTCTAGCACAGATACGCAGTATTTT. Its protein is CASTSASSTDTQYF.